The 25 T cell receptor beta chains listed next were all sequenced from one sample in a study of blood T cell repertoires in COVID-19. TCRdb's copy holds only in-frame clones and misses some; the assay was immunoSEQ multiplex PCR. Of roughly 100,000 clones listed, roughly 85% are singletons. Sequenced: peripheral blood. These receptors were collected from a man aged 50-60 years with acute or convalescent COVID-19.

This chain links TRBV2 with TRBJ1-1; D possibly corresponds to TRBD1 (5 bases). The CDR3 contains 15 residues. Looked up from germline, CDR1 is SNHLY and CDR2 is FYNNEI. V lost 6 bases, J lost 1 base, and 15 bases lay in between. CDR3 bases: TGTGCCAGCAGCACCTCCCTGGGGGGGAACACTGAAGCTTTCTTT. Translation: CASSTSLGGNTEAFF.

This clone was observed a few times. J is TRBJ2-5 and V is TRBV6-1; D uncertain. Per the germline V gene, CDR1 is MNHNS and CDR2 is SASEGT. Trimming pared 0 bases from V and 9 bases from J, leaving 8 bases between. The CDR3 spans 12 residues. The CDR3 here is CASSEAEASQYF. The CDR3 DNA sequence: TGTGCCAGCAGTGAAGCCGAGGCGTCCCAGTACTTC.

The chain recombines TRBV29-1 with TRBJ1-2; possible D gene TRBD1, 5 bases. Germline V gene lookup returns CDR1 SQVTM and CDR2 ANQGSEA. V shed 6 bases and J shed 5 bases, with 7 bases lying between them. The CDR3 length is 10 residues. The CDR3 DNA follows: TGCAGCGTCGGGACTTATGGCTACACCTTC. This gives the protein CSVGTYGYTF.

This clone is a singleton in its sample. The chain employs TRBV30 and TRBJ2-1; TRBD2 matches 7 bases. Germline CDR1 reads GTSNPN; CDR2 reads SVGIG (reference sequence). V lost 3 bases to trimming and J lost 5 bases; unmatched junction nucleotides: 4. This CDR3 comprises 13 residues. CDR3 DNA sequence: TGTGCCTGGAGGGCCCTAGCGGACAATGAGCAGTTCTTC. It is translated as CAWRALADNEQFF.

The chain links TRBV19 to TRBJ1-5; 8 nucleotides align to TRBD1. Looked up from germline, CDR1 is LNHDA and CDR2 is SQIVND (reference sequence). V gave up 5 bases and J gave up 3 bases; unmatched junction bases: 3. CDR3 size: 14 residues. The CDR3 reads CASSVQGDNQPQHF. The CDR3 DNA reads TGTGCCAGTAGTGTACAGGGGGACAATCAGCCCCAGCATTTT.

This rearrangement joins TRBV19 to TRBJ2-7; D may be TRBD2 (6 bases). The CDR3 has 14 amino acids. V lost 2 bases to trimming and J lost 4 bases, with 12 bases between them. The germline V gene encodes CDR1 LNHDA and CDR2 SQIVND (reference sequence). CDR3 amino acids: CASSIRADYYEQYF. The CDR3 bases are TGTGCCAGTAGTATACGAGCGGACTATTACGAGCAGTACTTC.

This clone appeared once. The chain is built from TRBV29-1 and TRBJ2-3; a weak D match, TRBD2 (5 bases). V was pared by 3 bases and J by 8 bases, with 12 bases between. The CDR3 has 12 amino acids. Germline CDR1 reads SQVTM; CDR2 reads ANQGSEA. CDR3: CSVDGSEATQYF. The CDR3 DNA reads as TGCAGCGTTGATGGTTCGGAGGCTACGCAGTATTTT.

The V call is TRBV13, the J call TRBJ1-1, with no clear D. The V and J ends lost 2 bases and 0 bases respectively, with 7 bases between them. The CDR3 consists of 14 residues. From germline, CDR1 is PRHDT and CDR2 FYEKMQ (reference sequence). The CDR3 DNA sequence: TGTGCCAGCAGCTTACGAGATATGAACACTGAAGCTTTCTTT. Translated: CASSLRDMNTEAFF.

The V call is TRBV30, the J call TRBJ2-7; D is perhaps TRBD1 (5 bases). The germline V gene encodes CDR1 GTSNPN and CDR2 SVGIG (reference sequence). CDR3 length equals 14 residues. V was cut by 3 bases and J by 4 bases, with 16 bases left in between. The CDR3 DNA reads as TGTGCCTGGAGCCCCGGCAGGGTTCTATACGAGCAGTACTTC. Translation gives CAWSPGRVLYEQYF.

The rearrangement links TRBV23-1 to TRBJ1-4; D not certain. TRBV23-1 is an ORF for which the function is uncertain. The CDR3 has 14 residues. Trimming stripped 3 bases from V and 8 bases from J, with 13 bases between. CDR3 sequence: CASSHSEEREKLFF. CDR3 in DNA: TGCGCCAGCAGTCATTCAGAGGAGCGGGAAAAACTGTTTTTT.

V gene TRBV9 combines with J gene TRBJ1-1, with unresolved D. The CDR3 is 15 amino acids. Per germline, CDR1 SGDLS and CDR2 YYNGEE. V was shortened by 0 bases and J by 0 bases, with 9 bases between the two germline ends. The CDR3 sequence is CASSVGGRMNTEAFF. In DNA form, the CDR3 reads TGTGCCAGCAGCGTAGGAGGGCGGATGAACACTGAAGCTTTCTTT.

Regarding this clone: The junction differs from germline at one of its ends, possibly a read error. V gene TRBV9 combines with J gene TRBJ1-2; tentatively, D is TRBD1 (5 bases). The germline V gene encodes CDR1 SGDLS and CDR2 YYNGEE. The CDR3 is 13 amino acids. As DNA, the CDR3 is TGTGCCAGCAGCCTGGGGCCGGCGGACCTAGCGGCCTTC. It is translated as CASSLGPADLAAF.

The chain is built from TRBV7-3 and TRBJ1-1, with 7 bases identical to TRBD1. Germline-derived CDR1 and CDR2 are SGHTA and FQGTGA. V gave up 2 bases and J gave up 8 bases; unmatched junction bases: 11. This CDR3 has 15 amino acids. This CDR3 reads CASSLSGTATGEAFF. CDR3 nucleotide sequence: TGTGCCAGCAGCTTATCCGGGACAGCCACCGGGGAAGCTTTCTTT.

This chain links TRBV7-8 with TRBJ1-5, with D possibly TRBD1 on 6 matching bases. V was shortened by 1 base and J by 4 bases, with 11 bases between the two germline ends. The CDR3 sequence is 15 residues long. CDR1 is SGHVS and CDR2 is FQNEAQ in the germline V gene. CDR3 protein: CASSLVRQGNQPQHF. The CDR3 region has the DNA TGTGCCAGCAGCTTAGTTCGTCAGGGGAATCAGCCCCAGCATTTT.

V gene TRBV28 combines with J gene TRBJ2-4; D remains unclear. CDR1 and CDR2 (germline): MDHEN, SYDVKM. The CDR3 extends over 12 amino acids. The V and J ends lost 10 bases and 7 bases respectively, with 14 bases between them. The CDR3 loop reads CATLLGPNIQYF. For the CDR3, the DNA is TGTGCCACCCTGTTGGGCCCTAACATTCAGTACTTC.

CDR3 in amino acids: CASSQVALAGGGTQYF. The CDR3 DNA reads as TGCGCCAGCAGCCAAGTGGCCCTAGCGGGGGGGGGTACGCAGTATTTT. This rearrangement joins TRBV4-1 to TRBJ2-3, with TRBD2 matching over 12 bases. There are 16 residues in the CDR3. Germline V CDR1 and CDR2: MGHRA, YSYEKL. V was pared by 1 base and J by 8 bases, with 7 bases of the junction left unmatched.

The genes are TRBV14 and TRBJ2-7; 7 bases line up with TRBD1. This CDR3 spans 14 amino acids. In germline, CDR1 is SGHDN, CDR2 FVKESK. V was pared by 3 bases and J by 9 bases, with 11 bases of the junction left unmatched. CDR3 sequence reads: CASSQRTGDGGQYF. CDR3 nucleotide sequence: TGTGCCAGCAGCCAGCGAACAGGGGACGGCGGGCAGTACTTC. Based on the CDR3 plus reference TRBV14 and TRBJ2-7, the full variable domain is EAGVTQFPSHSVIEKGQTVTLRCDPISGHDNLYWYRRVMGKEIKFLLHFVKESKQDESGMPNNRFLAERTGGTYSTLKVQPAELEDSGVYFCASSQRTGDGGQYFGPGTRLTVT.

V is TRBV3-1 (or the pseudogene TRBV3-2) and J is TRBJ2-7; tentatively, D is TRBD1 (5 bases). Deletions cut 2 bases from V and 5 bases from J, with 7 bases between. Germline values: CDR1 LGHDT, CDR2 YNNKEL (reference sequence). The CDR3 length is 12 residues. In nucleotides, the CDR3 is TGTGCCAGCAGCCAACAGGGTAACGAGCAGTACTTC. It codes for CASSQQGNEQYF.

This clone was seen a few times. Other DNA sequences in the same sample also yield this CDR3. The J gene is TRBJ1-5, the V gene TRBV6-5, with unresolved D. Germline lookup yields CDR1 MNHEY and CDR2 SVGAGI. The germline V and J ends were trimmed by 5 bases and 6 bases, with 8 bases remaining between them. This CDR3 is built from 12 residues. Here the CDR3 DNA reads TGTGCCAGCAGTCAGGAGGGTCAGCCCCAGCATTTT. The encoded protein is CASSQEGQPQHF.

V and J are TRBV29-1 and TRBJ1-1; perhaps TRBD1 as D (5 bases). The V end lost 4 bases, the J end lost 0 bases, and 9 bases lay between the germline ends. Germline values: CDR1 SQVTM, CDR2 ANQGSEA. The length of the CDR3 is 13 residues. This CDR3 is CSVGQQMNTEAFF. As DNA, the CDR3 is TGCAGCGTTGGACAGCAAATGAACACTGAAGCTTTCTTT. The variable domain in full, with the rest retrieved from reference TRBV29-1 and TRBJ1-1, is SAVISQKPSRDICQRGTSLTIQCQVDSQVTMMFWYRQQPGQSLTLIATANQGSEATYESGFVIDKFPISRPNLTFSTLTVSNMSPEDSSIYLCSVGQQMNTEAFFGQGTRLTVV.

This rearrangement joins TRBV7-2 to TRBJ2-5; no firm D call. The CDR3 contains 15 residues. Looked up from germline, CDR1 is SGHTA and CDR2 is FQGNSA. The V end was cut by 1 base, the J end by 0 bases, with 9 bases between. The DNA for the CDR3 is TGTGCCAGCAGCTTAGTAAGCTCCCACCAAGAGACCCAGTACTTC. Amino acids: CASSLVSSHQETQYF.

CDR3 DNA: TGCAGCGTTGGCCCTCGGGACAGAGGCTACGAGCAGTACTTC. This gives the protein CSVGPRDRGYEQYF. The chain uses TRBV29-1 and TRBJ2-7; TRBD1 matches 7 bases. Germline CDR1 reads SQVTM; CDR2 reads ANQGSEA. V gave up 4 bases and J gave up 3 bases; unmatched junction bases: 9. This CDR3 spans 14 amino acids.

The rearrangement links TRBV4-1 to TRBJ2-3; unclear D gene. Trimming cost V 0 bases and J 2 bases, with 6 bases left between them. CDR3 length equals 14 residues. Germline CDR1 reads MGHRA; CDR2 reads YSYEKL. The CDR3 nucleotides are TGCGCCAGCAGCCAAGAACTGATCACAGATACGCAGTATTTT. This encodes CASSQELITDTQYF.

This chain uses TRBV27 with TRBJ1-5; 7 positions match TRBD1. V trimming: 7 bases; J trimming: 0 bases; junction bases outside the gene matches: 15. The CDR3 totals 18 residues. Germline V gene data show CDR1 as MNHEY and CDR2 as SMNVEV (reference sequence). This CDR3 reads CASNPGQRFPYSNQPQHF. Here the CDR3 DNA reads TGTGCCAGCAATCCGGGACAGCGGTTTCCATATAGCAATCAGCCCCAGCATTTT.

This clone was detected only once. This chain connects TRBV6-1 to TRBJ1-6, with 9 bases aligning to TRBD1. J gave up 6 bases and V 2 bases, and 2 bases lay outside the gene matches. This CDR3 comprises 15 residues. CDR1 and CDR2 from the germline V gene are MNHNS and SASEGT. For the CDR3, the DNA is TGTGCCAGCAGTGAACTGGACAGGGGTAATTCACCCCTCCACTTT. Translated, it gives CASSELDRGNSPLHF.